A single sample gave rise to the 18 T cell receptor beta chains below, sequenced in a study of T-cell reconstitution after alpha-beta-depleted transplantation in children. Preparing the TCRbeta library involved the use of unique molecular identifiers. A single record per CDR3 protein comes from TCRdb applying MiXCR to the PCR reads. Of 190,000 or so distinct CDR3 sequences listed, 5% to 6.5% are singletons. The material sequenced was PBMCs, taken before TCRalphabeta/CD19-depleted stem cell transplant. The receptors come from a girl under three years old with combined immunodeficiency, due to receive a stem cell transplant.

The chain combines TRBV7-9 with TRBJ1-5; D not certain. Trimming took 1 base from V and 9 from J, leaving 7 bases between them. The CDR3 sequence is 12 residues long. Germline CDR1 reads SEHNR; CDR2 reads FQNEAQ (reference sequence). CDR3 protein: CASSLGSGPQHF. The CDR3 DNA is TGTGCCAGCAGCTTAGGATCGGGGCCCCAGCATTTT.

The V and J genes are TRBV6-1 and TRBJ2-1, with D possibly TRBD1 on 7 matching bases. The V gene lost 7 bases and the J gene lost 0 bases, with 16 bases spanning the gap. The CDR3 sequence is 16 residues long. Germline CDR1 MNHNS, CDR2 SASEGT. The CDR3 DNA is TGTGCCAGCACCCCCGGGGGACAGTCCTCCTACAATGAGCAGTTCTTC. The encoded protein is CASTPGGQSSYNEQFF.

The chain combines TRBV18 with TRBJ2-1; D might be TRBD1 or TRBD2, each matching 6 bases. V was trimmed by 3 bases and J by 5 bases, leaving 14 bases between them. CDR1 is KGHSH, CDR2 LQKENI, per germline. The CDR3 totals 15 residues. Here the CDR3 reads CASSPWGADHNEQFF. The DNA of the CDR3 is TGTGCCAGCTCACCGTGGGGGGCGGACCACAATGAGCAGTTCTTC. Full variable domain (missing parts from reference TRBV18 and TRBJ2-1): NAGVMQNPRHLVRRRGQEARLRCSPMKGHSHVYWYRQLPEEGLKFMVYLQKENIIDESGMPKERFSAEFPKEGPSILRIQQVVRGDSAAYFCASSPWGADHNEQFFGPGTRLTVL.

At least ten counts were recorded for this clonotype. The J gene is TRBJ2-7, the V gene TRBV6-2 or TRBV6-3, with 14 positions matching TRBD2. The trim removed 4 bases at V and 5 bases at J, leaving 10 bases unmatched. CDR1 and CDR2 (germline): MNHEY, SVGEGT. The length of the CDR3 is 17 residues. The CDR3 sequence: CASSSPTSGGAVHEQYF. CDR3 DNA: TGTGCCAGCAGTTCGCCGACTAGCGGGGGGGCAGTCCACGAGCAGTACTTC.

There are many counts of this clonotype. The chain joins TRBV3-1 to TRBJ2-1; a possible D gene is TRBD2 (6 bases). The CDR3 totals 13 residues. V lost 0 bases and J 8 bases, leaving 8 bases between the germline ends. Germline V gives CDR1 LGHDT, CDR2 YNNKEL (reference sequence). This chain's CDR3 is CASSQEWGDEQFF. CDR3 sequence (DNA): TGTGCCAGCAGCCAAGAGTGGGGGGATGAGCAGTTCTTC.

This clonotype was seen a handful of times. At one of its ends the junction is not consistent with the germline gene, which may arise from a read error. V and J are TRBV12-3 or TRBV12-4 and TRBJ2-5, with 10 bases matching TRBD2. This CDR3 is 11 amino acids long. CDR3 residues: CASSSSGGVDF. The CDR3 DNA follows: TGTGCCAGCAGTTCGAGCGGGGGGGTGGACTTC.

This sequence joins TRBV28 and TRBJ2-2; no reliable D call. Germline V gene lookup returns CDR1 MDHEN and CDR2 SYDVKM. V gave up 2 bases and J gave up 3 bases, with 13 bases separating them. The CDR3 totals 16 residues. The CDR3 region has the DNA TGTGCCAGCAGTTTAAGGAACAGCGCGCACACCGGGGAGCTGTTTTTT. Protein: CASSLRNSAHTGELFF.

This clonotype was recorded many times. V usage is TRBV12-3 or TRBV12-4 and J usage is TRBJ2-1; 11 nucleotides line up with TRBD2. Trimming took 3 bases from V and 8 from J; bases not matched to a gene: 6. The CDR3 has 15 amino acids. The CDR3 is CASSFKTSGSYEQFF. The CDR3, as DNA: TGTGCCAGCAGTTTCAAAACTAGCGGGAGCTATGAGCAGTTCTTC.

This clonotype appeared many times. The chain employs TRBV29-1 and TRBJ1-1, with 8 bases aligning to TRBD1. CDR3 length: 16 amino acids. Trimming removed 6 bases from V and 2 bases from J; junction bases left unmatched: 14. Germline V CDR1 and CDR2: SQVTM, ANQGSEA. CDR3 coding DNA: TGCAGCGTACCCTGGACAGGGAGTGAGTTTAACACTGAAGCTTTCTTT. Translated: CSVPWTGSEFNTEAFF.

The chain links TRBV20-1 to TRBJ2-7; maybe TRBD2 (6 bases). V was clipped by 5 bases and J by 0 bases, with 11 bases between them. Germline assignment: CDR1 DFQATT and CDR2 SNEGSKA (reference sequence). The CDR3 has 13 amino acids. The CDR3 DNA reads as TGCAGTGCTGTAGCGGTTAGCTCCTACGAGCAGTACTTC. Amino acids: CSAVAVSSYEQYF.

In this sample, this clonotype turned up many times. The chain has TRBV6-5 and TRBJ2-1, with D possibly matching TRBD2 (6 bases). Deletions cut 2 bases from V and 5 bases from J, with 13 bases between. Germline loops: CDR1 MNHEY, CDR2 SVGAGI. CDR3 size: 15 residues. Here the CDR3 DNA reads TGTGCCAGCAGTTACCTGGGACTTCTTGACAATGAGCAGTTCTTC. Translated: CASSYLGLLDNEQFF.

This clonotype was seen at least ten times. The chain joins TRBV2 to TRBJ2-1; D tentatively fits TRBD1 or TRBD2 (6 bases each). Trimming removed 4 bases at V and 4 bases at J, with 26 bases between. The CDR3 has 19 amino acids. The V gene's germline CDR1 is SNHLY and CDR2 FYNNEI. CDR3 protein: CASSGPVGGSVIVYNEQFF. The DNA of the CDR3 is TGTGCCAGCAGTGGGCCAGTGGGGGGCTCGGTAATCGTTTACAATGAGCAGTTCTTC.

This clonotype was seen only a few times. This chain links TRBV12-3 or TRBV12-4 with TRBJ2-5; D might be TRBD2 (5 bases). The CDR3 totals 17 residues. V lost 3 bases and J 0 bases, leaving 17 bases between the germline ends. The chain's CDR3 is CASSFVVGGTDQETQYF. The CDR3 DNA reads as TGTGCCAGCAGTTTTGTCGTTGGAGGAACAGACCAAGAGACCCAGTACTTC.

This clonotype was detected many times. The genes are TRBV18 and TRBJ2-7; D perhaps matches TRBD1 (6 bases). CDR1 and CDR2 (germline): KGHSH, LQKENI. The CDR3 extends over 15 amino acids. V lost 2 bases to trimming and J lost 6 bases, with 17 bases between them. CDR3 region: CASSPKDSAFSEQYF. The CDR3 DNA is TGTGCCAGCTCACCAAAGGACAGCGCCTTCTCCGAGCAGTACTTC.

This clonotype was seen repeatedly, ten times or more. This CDR3 reads CASTIRGTGGEQYF. The CDR3, as DNA: TGTGCCAGCACCATCCGCGGGACAGGGGGGGAGCAGTACTTC. The chain links TRBV27 to TRBJ2-7; 11 bases agree with TRBD1. This CDR3 region has 14 residues. The V gene end was trimmed by 7 bases and the J gene end by 7 bases; junction bases not matched to a gene: 9. The germline gives CDR1 MNHEY, CDR2 SMNVEV (reference sequence).

This clonotype was counted many times. The chain combines TRBV21-1 with TRBJ2-3; no DNA check was done on the table's D call, TRBD2. TRBV21-1 is noted as a pseudogene. The CDR3 covers 23 residues. CDR3 amino acids: CASSKFILSKGTSGTPFTDTQYF. In nucleotides, the CDR3 is TGTGCCAGCAGCAAATTCATCCTTTCCAAAGGGACTAGCGGGACGCCCTTCACAGATACGCAGTATTTT.

In its sample, this clonotype was seen many times. CDR3: CASSRRPGYTF. In DNA form, the CDR3 reads TGTGCCAGCAGCAGACGACCGGGCTACACCTTC. This chain connects TRBV21-1 to TRBJ1-2. TRBV21-1 is listed as a pseudogene. The CDR3 covers 11 residues.

This clonotype was seen many times. The chain combines TRBV19 with TRBJ1-1; TRBD1 matches 8 bases. V lost 5 bases and J lost 1; bases outside the gene matches: 12. The germline V gene encodes CDR1 LNHDA and CDR2 SQIVND (reference sequence). The CDR3 loop spans 17 amino acids. The CDR3 DNA reads TGTGCCAGTAGTCCCCGGACAGGGACCCCCGGGAACACTGAAGCTTTCTTT. It is translated as CASSPRTGTPGNTEAFF.